This T cell receptor beta chain was recovered during a study of T cells in Graves' hyperthyroidism and ophthalmopathy. Whole-study findings and limits: The model anticipated ophthalmopathy a median about 7 months pre-onset. Also found in blood were most expanded thyroid clonotypes above 0.001. Stable hyperthyroidism was separated from ophthalmopathy by a model based on 13 V-J features.

To note about this clonotype: As yet, its antigen is unknown.

Using RNA transcripts as the source, TCR beta CDR3 regions were amplified. The HTBI primer set drove a first-round RT-PCR of the TCR CDR3. TCRdb recomputed calls from the multiplex PCR reads with MiXCR, one row per CDR3 protein. The table records more than 550,000 distinct CDR3 sequences, 45% of them present only once. Patients were excluded because of uncontrolled infection, other autoimmune disease, pregnancy or lactation. The length of the CDR3 is 19 residues. V was shortened by 3 bases and J by 5 bases, with 28 bases between the two germline ends. CDR1 is SGHVS and CDR2 is FNYEAQ in the germline V gene.

J is TRBJ1-1 and V is TRBV7-6; D is unresolved. What was sequenced was peripheral blood or thyroid tissue (not recorded which). This clonotype originated in an adult man with Graves' disease, either hyperthyroidism or ophthalmopathy (not recorded which). CDR3 amino acids: CASSFPKHPGPRRNTEAFF. The CDR3 DNA follows: TGTGCCAGCAGCTTTCCGAAACACCCGGGCCCCCGGCGGAATACTGAAGCTTTCTTT.